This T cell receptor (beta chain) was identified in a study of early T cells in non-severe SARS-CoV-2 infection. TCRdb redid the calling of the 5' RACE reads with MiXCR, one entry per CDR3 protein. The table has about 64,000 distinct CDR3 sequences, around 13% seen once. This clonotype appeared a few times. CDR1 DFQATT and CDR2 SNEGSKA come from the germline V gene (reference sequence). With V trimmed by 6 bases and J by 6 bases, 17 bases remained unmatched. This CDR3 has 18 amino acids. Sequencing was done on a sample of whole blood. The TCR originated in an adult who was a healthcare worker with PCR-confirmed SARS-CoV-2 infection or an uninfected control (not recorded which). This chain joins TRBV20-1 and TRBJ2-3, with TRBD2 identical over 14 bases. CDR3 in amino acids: CSAETDAGLAGGPDTQYF. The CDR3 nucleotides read TGCAGTGCAGAAACCGACGCTGGACTAGCGGGGGGTCCGGATACGCAGTATTTT.